This T cell receptor (beta chain) was sequenced in a study of cytomegalovirus exposure and HLA in healthy donors. Study outcomes and limitations: A few CMV-associated chains proved CMV antigen-specific in vitro. The study labeled approximately 150 TCR beta chains cytomegalovirus-associated.

As regards this clone: Its antigen is not known.

The protocol was immunoSEQ multiplex PCR, while the TCRdb copy is restricted to in-frame clones and leaves out a portion. The sample lists 95,000 to 150,000 clones; roughly 95% were seen once. This clonotype was sampled from a man between 18 and 35 years old in good health and CMV-seronegative. The sequencing sample was made of PBMCs.

The CDR3 loop reads CASSWGGAPQETQYF. CDR3 DNA: TGTGCCAGCAGCTGGGGGGGGGCGCCTCAAGAGACCCAGTACTTC. This rearrangement joins TRBV7-2 to TRBJ2-5; a possible D gene is TRBD2 (7 bases). CDR3 length: 15 amino acids. Trimming removed 4 bases at V and 2 bases at J, with 14 bases between. Germline-derived CDR1 and CDR2 are SGHTA and FQGNSA.